The subject of this entry is one T cell receptor (beta chain). Germline CDR1 is MDHEN and CDR2 is SYDVKM. V dropped 2 bases and J dropped 3 bases, with 11 bases sitting between them. This CDR3 is built from 14 residues. The sample comes from a study of blood T cell repertoires in COVID-19. Only in-frame clones appear in the TCRdb table, and some are missing; sequencing was by immunoSEQ multiplex PCR. Of 100,000 to 150,000 clones in the sample, roughly four fifths are singletons; the top ten hold about 12%. The V and J genes are TRBV28 and TRBJ2-7, with TRBD2 as a possible D gene (6 bases). This clonotype was obtained from a man aged 55-75 years with acute or convalescent COVID-19. Sequenced input: peripheral blood. CDR3 amino acids: CASSLPGGSYEQYF. The CDR3 nucleotides are TGTGCCAGCAGTTTACCTGGAGGGAGCTACGAGCAGTACTTC.